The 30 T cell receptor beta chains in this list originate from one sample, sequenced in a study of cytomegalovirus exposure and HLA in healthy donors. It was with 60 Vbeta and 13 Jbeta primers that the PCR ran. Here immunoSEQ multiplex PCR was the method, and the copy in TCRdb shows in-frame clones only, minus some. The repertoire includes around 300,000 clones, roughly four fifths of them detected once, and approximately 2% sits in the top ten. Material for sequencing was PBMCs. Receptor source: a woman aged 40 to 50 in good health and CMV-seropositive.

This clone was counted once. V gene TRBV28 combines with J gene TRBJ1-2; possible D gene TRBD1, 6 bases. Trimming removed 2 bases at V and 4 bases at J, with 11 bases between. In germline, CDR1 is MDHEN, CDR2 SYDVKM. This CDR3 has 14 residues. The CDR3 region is CASSLGGQTYGYTF. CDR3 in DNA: TGTGCCAGCAGTTTAGGGGGACAAACCTATGGCTACACCTTC.

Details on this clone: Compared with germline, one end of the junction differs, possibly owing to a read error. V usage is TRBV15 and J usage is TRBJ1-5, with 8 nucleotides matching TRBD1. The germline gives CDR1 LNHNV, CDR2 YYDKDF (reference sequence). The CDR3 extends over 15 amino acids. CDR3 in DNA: TGTGCCGCCAGCAGAGATAGACAGGGGAATCAGCCCCAGCATTTT. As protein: CAASRDRQGNQPQHF. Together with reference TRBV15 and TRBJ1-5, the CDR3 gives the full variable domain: DAMVIQNPRYQVTQFGKPVTLSCSQTLNHNVMYWYQQKSSQAPKLLFHYYDKDFNNEADTPDNFQSRRPNTSFCFLDIRSPGLGDTAMYLCAASRDRQGNQPQHFGDGTRLSIL.

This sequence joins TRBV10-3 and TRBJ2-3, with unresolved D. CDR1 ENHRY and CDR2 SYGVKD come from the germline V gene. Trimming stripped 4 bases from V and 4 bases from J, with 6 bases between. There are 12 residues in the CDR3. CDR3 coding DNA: TGTGCCATCAGTGGAGGAGCAGATACGCAGTATTTT. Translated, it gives CAISGGADTQYF.

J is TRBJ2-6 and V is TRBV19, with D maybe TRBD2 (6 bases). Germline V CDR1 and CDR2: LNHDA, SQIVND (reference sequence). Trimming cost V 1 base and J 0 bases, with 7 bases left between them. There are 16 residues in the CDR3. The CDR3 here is CASSIAGGSGANVLTF. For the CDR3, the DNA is TGTGCCAGTAGTATAGCCGGGGGCTCTGGGGCCAACGTCCTGACTTTC.

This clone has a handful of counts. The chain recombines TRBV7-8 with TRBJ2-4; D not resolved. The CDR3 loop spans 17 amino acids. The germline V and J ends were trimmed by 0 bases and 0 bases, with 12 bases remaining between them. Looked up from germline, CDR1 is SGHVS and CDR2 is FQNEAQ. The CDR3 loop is CASSLARSVIAKNIQYF. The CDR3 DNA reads TGTGCCAGCAGCTTAGCACGGAGTGTTATAGCCAAAAACATTCAGTACTTC.

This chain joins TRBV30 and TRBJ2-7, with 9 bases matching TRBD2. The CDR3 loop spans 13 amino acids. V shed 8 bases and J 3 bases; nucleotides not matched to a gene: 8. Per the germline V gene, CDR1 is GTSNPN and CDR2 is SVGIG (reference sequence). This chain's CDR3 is CARSSTSGYEQYF. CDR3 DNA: TGTGCCCGTAGTTCGACTAGCGGCTACGAGCAGTACTTC.

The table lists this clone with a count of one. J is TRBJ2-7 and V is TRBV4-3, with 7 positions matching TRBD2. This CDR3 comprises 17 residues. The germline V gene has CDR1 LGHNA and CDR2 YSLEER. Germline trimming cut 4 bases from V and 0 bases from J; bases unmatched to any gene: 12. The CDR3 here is CASSPFPGSGASYEQYF. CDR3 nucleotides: TGCGCCAGCAGCCCCTTCCCGGGGAGCGGGGCCTCCTACGAGCAGTACTTC.

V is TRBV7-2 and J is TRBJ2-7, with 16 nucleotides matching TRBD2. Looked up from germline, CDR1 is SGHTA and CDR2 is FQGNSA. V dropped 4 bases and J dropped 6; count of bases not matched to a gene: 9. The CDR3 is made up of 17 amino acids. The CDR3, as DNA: TGTGCCAGCAGCTCAGGAGGGACTAGCGGGAGGGCGGGCGAGCAGTACTTC. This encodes CASSSGGTSGRAGEQYF.

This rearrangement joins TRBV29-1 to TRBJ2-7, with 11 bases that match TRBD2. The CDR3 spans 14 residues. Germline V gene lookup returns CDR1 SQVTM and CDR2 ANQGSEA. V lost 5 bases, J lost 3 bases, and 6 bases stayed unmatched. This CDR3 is CSVQGGTSGYEQYF. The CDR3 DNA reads TGCAGCGTTCAGGGCGGGACTAGCGGCTACGAGCAGTACTTC.

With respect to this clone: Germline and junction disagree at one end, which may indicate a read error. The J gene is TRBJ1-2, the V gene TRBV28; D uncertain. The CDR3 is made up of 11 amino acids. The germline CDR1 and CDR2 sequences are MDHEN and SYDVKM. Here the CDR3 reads CTSSLGQAWTF. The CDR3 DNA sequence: TGTACCAGCAGTTTAGGGCAGGCGTGGACCTTC.

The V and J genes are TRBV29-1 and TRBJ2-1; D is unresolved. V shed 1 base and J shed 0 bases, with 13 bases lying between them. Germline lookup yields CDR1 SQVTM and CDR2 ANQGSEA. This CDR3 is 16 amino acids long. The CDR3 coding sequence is TGCAGCGTTGAAGGGGTTAGCCAGAGCTCCTACAATGAGCAGTTCTTC. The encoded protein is CSVEGVSQSSYNEQFF.

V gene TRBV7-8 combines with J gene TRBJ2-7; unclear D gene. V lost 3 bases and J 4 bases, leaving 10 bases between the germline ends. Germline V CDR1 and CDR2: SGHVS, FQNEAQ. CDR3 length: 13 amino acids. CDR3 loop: CASSFAKTYEQYF. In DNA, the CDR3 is TGTGCCAGCAGCTTTGCCAAGACTTACGAGCAGTACTTC.

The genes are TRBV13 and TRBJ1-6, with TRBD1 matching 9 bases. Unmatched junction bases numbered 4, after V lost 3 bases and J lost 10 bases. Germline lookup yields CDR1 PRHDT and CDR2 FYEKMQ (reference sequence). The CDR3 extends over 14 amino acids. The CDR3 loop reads CASSLGQGLSPLHF. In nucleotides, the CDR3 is TGTGCCAGCAGCTTGGGACAGGGCCTCTCACCCCTCCACTTT.

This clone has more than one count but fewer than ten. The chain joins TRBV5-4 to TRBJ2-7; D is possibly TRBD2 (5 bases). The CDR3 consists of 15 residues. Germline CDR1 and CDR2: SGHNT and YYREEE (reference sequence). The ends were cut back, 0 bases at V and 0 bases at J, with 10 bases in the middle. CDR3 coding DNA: TGTGCCAGCAGCTTGGCTCGGGGAGACTCCTACGAGCAGTACTTC. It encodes CASSLARGDSYEQYF.

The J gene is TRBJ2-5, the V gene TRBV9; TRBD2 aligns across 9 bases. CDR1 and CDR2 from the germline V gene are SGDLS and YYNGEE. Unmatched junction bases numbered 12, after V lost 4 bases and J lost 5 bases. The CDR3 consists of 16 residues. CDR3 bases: TGTGCCAGCAGCCCCCGTGGTAGCGGGGGTACGGAGACCCAGTACTTC. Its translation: CASSPRGSGGTETQYF.

CDR3 in amino acids: CASSGKGLAGGYEQYF. Written as DNA, the CDR3 is TGTGCCAGCAGTGGAAAAGGACTAGCGGGAGGGTACGAGCAGTACTTC. J is TRBJ2-7 and V is TRBV6-1; TRBD2 matches 15 bases. Germline CDR1 is MNHNS and CDR2 is SASEGT. After removal of 4 bases from V and 4 bases from J, the junction contained 5 bases not matched to a gene. The CDR3 contains 16 residues.

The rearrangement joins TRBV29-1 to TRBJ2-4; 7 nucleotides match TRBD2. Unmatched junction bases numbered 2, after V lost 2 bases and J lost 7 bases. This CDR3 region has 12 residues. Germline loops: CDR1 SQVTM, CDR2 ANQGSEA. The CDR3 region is CSVERGSNIQYF. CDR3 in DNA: TGCAGCGTTGAACGCGGGAGCAACATTCAGTACTTC.

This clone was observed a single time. CDR3 sequence: CASTTGASNYEQYF. The CDR3 coding sequence is TGTGCCAGCACTACAGGGGCATCAAACTACGAGCAGTACTTC. J is TRBJ2-7 and V is TRBV5-4; 7 positions agree with TRBD1. There are 14 residues in the CDR3. The junction had 9 bases not matched to a gene; V was cut back by 6 bases and J by 3 bases. Germline V CDR1 and CDR2: SGHNT, YYREEE (reference sequence).

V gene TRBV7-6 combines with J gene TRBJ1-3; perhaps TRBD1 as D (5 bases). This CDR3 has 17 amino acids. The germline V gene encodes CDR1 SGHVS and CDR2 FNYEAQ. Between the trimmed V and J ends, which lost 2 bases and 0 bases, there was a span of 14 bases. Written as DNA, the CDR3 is TGTGCCAGCAGCTTAATACCGACAGACGCCTCTGGAAACACCATATATTTT. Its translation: CASSLIPTDASGNTIYF. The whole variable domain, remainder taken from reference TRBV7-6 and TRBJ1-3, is GAGVSQSPRYKVTKRGQDVALRCDPISGHVSLYWYRQALGQGPEFLTYFNYEAQQDKSGLPNDRFSAERPEGSISTLTIQRTEQRDSAMYRCASSLIPTDASGNTIYFGEGSWLTVV.

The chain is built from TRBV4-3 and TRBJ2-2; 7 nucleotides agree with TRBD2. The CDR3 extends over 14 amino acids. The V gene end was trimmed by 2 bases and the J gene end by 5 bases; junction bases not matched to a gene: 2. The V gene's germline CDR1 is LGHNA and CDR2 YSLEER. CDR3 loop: CASSQLAATGELFF. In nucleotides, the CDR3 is TGCGCCAGCAGCCAACTAGCGGCGACCGGGGAGCTGTTTTTT.

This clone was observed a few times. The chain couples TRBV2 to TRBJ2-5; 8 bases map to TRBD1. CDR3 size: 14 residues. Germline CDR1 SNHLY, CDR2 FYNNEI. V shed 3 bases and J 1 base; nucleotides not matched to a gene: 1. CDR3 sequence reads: CASSETGAQETQYF. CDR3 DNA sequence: TGTGCCAGCAGTGAGACAGGGGCCCAAGAGACCCAGTACTTC.

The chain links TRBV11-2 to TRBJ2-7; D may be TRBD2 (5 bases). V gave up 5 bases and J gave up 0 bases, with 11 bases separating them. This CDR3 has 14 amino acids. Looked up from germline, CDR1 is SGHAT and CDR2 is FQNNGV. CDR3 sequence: CASSLRADSYEQYF. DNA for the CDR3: TGTGCCAGCAGCCTGAGAGCGGACTCCTACGAGCAGTACTTC.

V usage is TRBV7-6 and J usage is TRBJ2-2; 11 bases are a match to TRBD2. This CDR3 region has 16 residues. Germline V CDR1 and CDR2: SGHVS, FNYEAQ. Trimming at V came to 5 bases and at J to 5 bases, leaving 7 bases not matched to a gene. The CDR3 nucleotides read TGTGCCAGCAGCCGTAGCGGGAGGGCCAGGACCGGGGAGCTGTTTTTT. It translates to CASSRSGRARTGELFF.

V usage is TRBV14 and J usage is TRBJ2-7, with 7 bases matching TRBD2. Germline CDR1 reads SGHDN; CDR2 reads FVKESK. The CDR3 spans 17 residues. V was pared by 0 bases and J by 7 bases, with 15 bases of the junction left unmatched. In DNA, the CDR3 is TGTGCCAGCAGCCAAGATACGAGGACTAGTGGGAGGGCAGAGCAGTACTTC. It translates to CASSQDTRTSGRAEQYF.

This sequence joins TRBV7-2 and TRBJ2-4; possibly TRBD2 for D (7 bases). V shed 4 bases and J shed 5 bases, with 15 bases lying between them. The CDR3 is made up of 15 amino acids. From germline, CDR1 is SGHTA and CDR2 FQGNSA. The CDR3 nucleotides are TGTGCCAGCAGCTCCCCGGGGGGCGTGGAAAACATTCAGTACTTC. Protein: CASSSPGGVENIQYF.

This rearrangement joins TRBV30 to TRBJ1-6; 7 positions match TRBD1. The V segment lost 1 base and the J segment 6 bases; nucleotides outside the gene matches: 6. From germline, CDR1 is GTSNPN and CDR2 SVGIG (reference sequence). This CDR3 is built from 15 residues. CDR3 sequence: CAWSGRDSINSPLHF. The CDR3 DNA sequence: TGTGCCTGGAGTGGTAGGGACAGTATTAATTCACCCCTCCACTTT.

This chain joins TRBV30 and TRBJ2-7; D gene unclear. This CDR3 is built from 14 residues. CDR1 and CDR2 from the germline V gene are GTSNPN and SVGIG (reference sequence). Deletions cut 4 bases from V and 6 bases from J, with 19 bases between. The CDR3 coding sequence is TGTGCCTGGAAACGGGTTCTCATTTCCAGCGAGCAGTACTTC. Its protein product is CAWKRVLISSEQYF.

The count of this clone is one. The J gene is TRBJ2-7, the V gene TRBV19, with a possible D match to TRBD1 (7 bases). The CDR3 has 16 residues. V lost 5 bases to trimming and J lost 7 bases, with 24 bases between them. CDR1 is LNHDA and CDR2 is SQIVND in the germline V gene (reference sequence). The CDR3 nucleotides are TGTGCCAGTAGTGACCCGACAGGGCCCGGGAGAAGAGAGCAGTACTTC. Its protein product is CASSDPTGPGRREQYF.

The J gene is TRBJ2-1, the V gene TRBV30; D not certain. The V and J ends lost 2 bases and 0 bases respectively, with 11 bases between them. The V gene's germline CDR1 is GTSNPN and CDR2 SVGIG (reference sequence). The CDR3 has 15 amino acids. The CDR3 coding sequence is TGTGCCTGGAGTTTAAGCGCGAGCTCCTACAATGAGCAGTTCTTC. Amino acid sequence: CAWSLSASSYNEQFF.

The chain's CDR3 is CASSHETGVLSPLHF. The CDR3 DNA reads as TGTGCCAGCAGCCACGAGACAGGGGTTCTATCACCCCTCCACTTT. The rearrangement links TRBV14 to TRBJ1-6; 8 bases line up with TRBD1. Germline loops: CDR1 SGHDN, CDR2 FVKESK. This CDR3 is 15 amino acids long. J lost 10 bases, V lost 3 bases, and 8 bases had no gene match.